This T cell receptor beta chain was sequenced for a study of blood T cell repertoires in COVID-19. Overall study context: The cDNA or gDNA used as material had been derived from T cells, B-cell-depleted T cells, or PBMCs.

V shed 3 bases, J shed 3 bases, and the junction held 1 base outside the gene matches. Per germline, CDR1 SGHTA and CDR2 FQGNSA. The CDR3 length is 13 residues. Per the authors' pipeline: Estimation of nucleated cell counts was performed using reference gene primer amplification. The protocol was immunoSEQ multiplex PCR, while the TCRdb copy is restricted to in-frame clones and leaves out a portion. Clone size and V and J calls were adopted from that table, with D and trimming inferred from the DNA. The profile shows over 110,000 clones, approximately 88% of them singletons. This clonotype was sampled from a human donor in a cohort sampled during active COVID-19. Material for sequencing was peripheral blood. The genes are TRBV7-2 and TRBJ2-5; 7 positions agree with TRBD1. CDR3 nucleotides: TGTGCCAGCAGCTTGGGACAGAAAGAGACCCAGTACTTC. It encodes CASSLGQKETQYF.